The clone carrying this TCR beta chain was found a few times. The record originates from a study of cytomegalovirus exposure and HLA in healthy donors. The PCR used 60 Vbeta and 13 Jbeta primers. This table comes from immunoSEQ multiplex PCR, and its TCRdb copy is limited to in-frame clones, with some not included. The sample carries 90,000 or so clones, more than 60% recorded once. Trimming cost V 2 bases and J 7 bases; bases outside gene matches: 5. The CDR3 has 14 amino acids. Germline-derived CDR1 and CDR2 are SGHTA and FQGTGA. The source is a boy younger than 18 in good health and CMV-seronegative. Sequencing input: PBMCs. The gene calls are TRBV7-3 and TRBJ2-1, with TRBD2 matching 7 bases. CDR3 DNA: TGTGCCAGCAGCTTAGGGAGGGGTCTGAATGAGCAGTTCTTC. Its protein is CASSLGRGLNEQFF. Complete variable domain (other parts from reference TRBV7-3 and TRBJ2-1): GAGVSQTPSNKVTEKGKYVELRCDPISGHTALYWYRQSLGQGPEFLIYFQGTGAADDSGLPNDRFFAVRPEGSVSTLKIQRTERGDSAVYLCASSLGRGLNEQFFGPGTRLTVL.